These 28 T cell receptor beta chains were all obtained from the same sample, sequenced in a study of beta chain features in type 1 diabetes. cDNA synthesis used the whole RNA isolate, giving expressed TCRB sequences. Produced via immunoSEQ multiplex PCR; TCRdb's table is partial and in-frame only. Of around 290,000 clones listed, 7.5% to 9.5% are singletons. Sequenced: central memory CD4+ T cells from blood. The source is a woman between 18 and 29 years old in good health.

This clone was counted many times. The rearrangement links TRBV6-1 to TRBJ2-3; tentatively, D is TRBD1 or TRBD2 (5 bases each). The CDR3 is made up of 16 amino acids. The V gene lost 0 bases and the J gene lost 2 bases, with 12 bases spanning the gap. Germline V CDR1 and CDR2: MNHNS, SASEGT. The CDR3 DNA sequence: TGTGCCAGCAGTGAAGCTGACAGCGGATACACAGATACGCAGTATTTT. It codes for CASSEADSGYTDTQYF.

The sample holds a few counts of this clone. The chain is built from TRBV7-2 and TRBJ1-1; D is uncertain. V was pared by 3 bases and J by 1 base, with 12 bases between. Germline V gene sequence: CDR1 SGHTA, CDR2 FQGNSA. The CDR3 has 15 amino acids. In nucleotides, the CDR3 is TGTGCCAGCAGCTTCTCCCTAGGTGGGAACACTGAAGCTTTCTTT. It codes for CASSFSLGGNTEAFF.

A word on this clone: At one end, the junction sequence differs from germline, possibly due to a read error. The chain employs TRBV5-1 and TRBJ2-5; possibly TRBD1 for D (6 bases). The germline V gene has CDR1 SGHRS and CDR2 YFSETQ. The CDR3 contains 15 residues. The CDR3 loop reads CASRFQNRVQETQYF. CDR3 in DNA: TGTGCCAGCAGGTTTCAAAACAGGGTCCAAGAGACCCAGTACTTC.

The V gene is TRBV7-2, the J gene TRBJ2-3; D remains ambiguous. V shed 7 bases and J shed 1 base, with 9 bases lying between them. This CDR3 has 13 residues. CDR1 is SGHTA, CDR2 FQGNSA, per germline. The CDR3 nucleotides read TGTGCCAGCAACGTAGGAGGCACAGATACGCAGTATTTT. As protein: CASNVGGTDTQYF.

This sequence joins TRBV7-6 and TRBJ2-7; 10 nucleotides line up with TRBD1. The J segment lost 2 bases and the V segment lost 7 bases, leaving 2 bases of the junction unmatched. The CDR3 consists of 13 residues. CDR1 and CDR2 (germline): SGHVS, FNYEAQ. Here the CDR3 reads CASKGTGAYEQYF. CDR3 in DNA: TGTGCCAGCAAGGGGACAGGGGCCTACGAGCAGTACTTC. The complete variable domain, with remaining parts taken from reference TRBV7-6 and TRBJ2-7, reads GAGVSQSPRYKVTKRGQDVALRCDPISGHVSLYWYRQALGQGPEFLTYFNYEAQQDKSGLPNDRFSAERPEGSISTLTIQRTEQRDSAMYRCASKGTGAYEQYFGPGTRLTVT.

This clone was observed a handful of times. V gene TRBV28 combines with J gene TRBJ1-6; D perhaps matches TRBD1 (5 bases). CDR1 is MDHEN, CDR2 SYDVKM, per germline. Trimming took 6 bases from V and 7 from J, leaving 16 bases between them. This CDR3 spans 15 amino acids. This CDR3 reads CASRTTGTGNSPLHF. The CDR3 bases are TGTGCCAGCAGGACTACCGGGACGGGGAATTCACCCCTCCACTTT.

CDR3 sequence (DNA): TGCAGCGGCTATGGGGCAGGGGGACCTTACACTGAAGCTTTCTTT. Amino acid sequence: CSGYGAGGPYTEAFF. The V and J genes are TRBV29-1 and TRBJ1-1; 7 bases match TRBD1. Germline V lookup: CDR1 SQVTM, CDR2 ANQGSEA. CDR3 length equals 15 residues. Losses at the gene ends were 7 bases for V and 3 bases for J; bases not matched to a gene: 14.

Remarks on this clone: Compared with germline, one end of the junction differs, possibly owing to a read error. The V call is TRBV7-7, the J call TRBJ2-1; D is unclear. Per germline, CDR1 SSHAT and CDR2 FNYEAQ (reference sequence). The CDR3 has 13 residues. The CDR3 sequence is CASSLIGVGEQFF. The CDR3 DNA sequence: TGTGCTAGCAGCTTAATAGGAGTGGGTGAGCAGTTCTTC.

There are a few counts of this clone. V is TRBV7-9 and J is TRBJ1-4; perhaps TRBD1 as D (5 bases). CDR1 is SEHNR and CDR2 is FQNEAQ in the germline V gene (reference sequence). Trimming left V 0 bases short and J 6 bases short, with 5 bases between. The CDR3 length is 13 residues. As DNA, the CDR3 is TGTGCCAGCAGCTTAGCGGGGGATGAAAAACTGTTTTTT. This translates into CASSLAGDEKLFF.

In its sample, this clone was seen a few times. The chain joins TRBV6-5 to TRBJ2-1; D is possibly TRBD1 (5 bases). Trimming pared 6 bases from V and 7 bases from J, leaving 19 bases between. In germline, CDR1 is MNHEY, CDR2 SVGAGI. The CDR3 loop spans 15 amino acids. CDR3 loop: CASRDQGGMGNEQFF. Here the CDR3 DNA reads TGTGCCAGCAGGGATCAGGGTGGGATGGGGAATGAGCAGTTCTTC.

This clone has a handful of counts. The chain combines TRBV4-2 with TRBJ1-1, with D possibly being TRBD1 (5 bases). The germline gives CDR1 LGHNA, CDR2 YNFKEQ. There are 15 residues in the CDR3. With 1 base removed from V and 1 base from J, the gap between germline ends came to 10 bases. The CDR3 loop reads CASSQGTRSNTEAFF. The CDR3 DNA follows: TGTGCCAGCAGCCAAGGGACACGTTCGAACACTGAAGCTTTCTTT.

The V call is TRBV7-9, the J call TRBJ1-5, with D perhaps matching TRBD1 (5 bases). The CDR3 loop spans 12 amino acids. V was trimmed by 8 bases and J by 0 bases, leaving 5 bases between them. Germline CDR1 and CDR2: SEHNR and FQNEAQ (reference sequence). The CDR3 nucleotides are TGTGCCAGCGGACATAGCAATCAGCCCCAGCATTTT. This translates into CASGHSNQPQHF. The whole variable domain, remainder taken from reference TRBV7-9 and TRBJ1-5, is DTGVSQNPRHKITKRGQNVTFRCDPISEHNRLYWYRQTLGQGPEFLTYFQNEAQLEKSRLLSDRFSAERPKGSFSTLEIQRTEQGDSAMYLCASGHSNQPQHFGDGTRLSIL.

The CDR3 reads CAWSTGQHYNEQFF. The CDR3 nucleotides are TGTGCCTGGAGCACGGGACAGCACTACAATGAGCAGTTCTTC. The genes are TRBV30 and TRBJ2-1; 7 bases are shared with TRBD1. The CDR3 is made up of 14 amino acids. J gave up 3 bases and V 3 bases, and 5 bases lay outside the gene matches. From germline, CDR1 is GTSNPN and CDR2 SVGIG (reference sequence).

This clone has only a few counts. The rearrangement links TRBV5-1 to TRBJ2-5; D uncertain. V was shortened by 1 base and J by 5 bases, with 9 bases between the two germline ends. CDR1 is SGHRS and CDR2 is YFSETQ in the germline V gene. The CDR3 sequence is 13 residues long. CDR3 loop: CASSLSTWETQYF. For the CDR3, the DNA is TGCGCCAGCAGCTTGTCCACCTGGGAGACCCAGTACTTC.

This CDR3 reads CASKGTSGDQETQYF. As DNA, the CDR3 is TGTGCCAGCAAGGGGACTAGCGGGGACCAAGAGACCCAGTACTTC. The chain has TRBV28 and TRBJ2-5; 13 bases agree with TRBD2. With V trimmed by 7 bases and J by 0 bases, 2 bases remained unmatched. From germline, CDR1 is MDHEN and CDR2 SYDVKM. There are 15 residues in the CDR3.

This clone was counted many times. The CDR3 reads CASSRDHQVPEQFF. The CDR3 bases are TGCGCCAGCAGCAGAGATCATCAGGTCCCAGAGCAGTTCTTC. This chain connects TRBV4-1 to TRBJ2-1; no definite D call. Germline assignment: CDR1 MGHRA and CDR2 YSYEKL. The ends were cut back, 5 bases at V and 10 bases at J, with 18 bases in the middle. The CDR3 loop spans 14 amino acids.

This clone appeared a few times. The chain joins TRBV5-1 to TRBJ1-4, with 8 bases matching TRBD1. Trimming at V came to 3 bases and at J to 7 bases, leaving 8 bases not matched to a gene. The CDR3 contains 15 residues. Germline assignment: CDR1 SGHRS and CDR2 YFSETQ. The CDR3, as DNA: TGCGCCAGCAGCTCCGGACAGGGTGCGGCTGAAAAACTGTTTTTT. Translated: CASSSGQGAAEKLFF.

This clone was observed a handful of times. The V gene is TRBV7-8, the J gene TRBJ1-3; D is uncertain. CDR1 and CDR2 from the germline V gene are SGHVS and FQNEAQ. Deletions cut 3 bases from V and 0 bases from J, with 3 bases between. This CDR3 has 13 residues. Here the CDR3 reads CASSFYSGNTIYF. The DNA of the CDR3 is TGTGCCAGCAGCTTCTACTCTGGAAACACCATATATTTT. The full variable domain, in which reference TRBV7-8 and TRBJ1-3 provide the parts outside the CDR3, is GAGVSQSPRYKVAKRGQDVALRCDPISGHVSLFWYQQALGQGPEFLTYFQNEAQLDKSGLPSDRFFAERPEGSVSTLKIQRTQQEDSAVYLCASSFYSGNTIYFGEGSWLTVV.

The V call is TRBV6-5, the J call TRBJ2-1; D ambiguous. From germline, CDR1 is MNHEY and CDR2 SVGAGI. Trimming left V 10 bases short and J 3 bases short, with 10 bases between. This CDR3 region has 12 residues. CDR3 protein: CATYTYYNEQFF. The CDR3 DNA is TGTGCCACTTACACTTACTACAATGAGCAGTTCTTC.

The chain combines TRBV14 with TRBJ1-1; maybe TRBD1 (6 bases). Germline values: CDR1 SGHDN, CDR2 FVKESK. V lost 1 base to trimming and J lost 2 bases, with 17 bases between them. The CDR3 spans 17 residues. CDR3 bases: TGTGCCAGCAGCCAAGTTCCCCAGGGGAAAAGAAACACTGAAGCTTTCTTT. Its protein is CASSQVPQGKRNTEAFF.

A few counts support this clone. V and J are TRBV5-1 and TRBJ2-5, with D perhaps TRBD1 or TRBD2 (5 bases each). Germline V gene sequence: CDR1 SGHRS, CDR2 YFSETQ. Trimming pared 1 base from V and 2 bases from J, leaving 18 bases between. The CDR3 loop spans 17 amino acids. The CDR3 region has the DNA TGCGCCAGCAGCTTGATCCCCCAGGGACGACAACAAGAGACCCAGTACTTC. Protein: CASSLIPQGRQQETQYF.

This clone has at least ten counts. This chain connects TRBV7-8 to TRBJ2-1; D perhaps matches TRBD1 (5 bases). V was trimmed by 5 bases and J by 10 bases, leaving 9 bases between them. The CDR3 runs to 11 residues. Germline loops: CDR1 SGHVS, CDR2 FQNEAQ. The CDR3, as DNA: TGTGCCAGCAGCCGACAGCAAGAGCAGTTCTTC. Translated, it gives CASSRQQEQFF.

There are many counts of this clone. This chain connects TRBV18 to TRBJ2-3; 7 bases are a match to TRBD1. Looked up from germline, CDR1 is KGHSH and CDR2 is LQKENI. Unmatched junction bases numbered 7, after V lost 1 base and J lost 3 bases. CDR3 length equals 16 residues. The CDR3 region is CASSPQWTGGTDTQYF. The DNA of the CDR3 is TGTGCCAGCTCACCACAGTGGACAGGAGGAACAGATACGCAGTATTTT.

This clone was seen only a few times. The chain joins TRBV11-2 to TRBJ2-5, with D perhaps TRBD2 (6 bases). This CDR3 has 18 residues. Trimming removed 3 bases at V and 2 bases at J, with 22 bases between. CDR1 SGHAT and CDR2 FQNNGV come from the germline V gene. The CDR3 protein is CASSLRGGLDNAQETQYF. CDR3 in DNA: TGTGCCAGCAGCTTGCGGGGCGGCTTAGATAATGCTCAAGAGACCCAGTACTTC. Complete variable domain (other parts from reference TRBV11-2 and TRBJ2-5): EAGVAQSPRYKIIEKRQSVAFWCNPISGHATLYWYQQILGQGPKLLIQFQNNGVVDDSQLPKDRFSAERLKGVDSTLKIQPAKLEDSAVYLCASSLRGGLDNAQETQYFGPGTRLLVL.

This clone was seen a handful of times. This chain connects TRBV7-2 to TRBJ1-2; D possibly corresponds to TRBD1 (6 bases). Trimming stripped 1 base from V and 8 bases from J, with 11 bases between. CDR1 and CDR2 from the germline V gene are SGHTA and FQGNSA. The CDR3 extends over 13 amino acids. This CDR3 is CASSLGTGRGYTF. In DNA, the CDR3 is TGTGCCAGCAGCTTAGGAACAGGGAGGGGCTACACCTTC.

This clone was observed a few times. Other DNA sequences in this specimen translate into the identical CDR3. The chain recombines TRBV7-3 with TRBJ1-1, with TRBD1 as a possible D gene (6 bases). Per the germline V gene, CDR1 is SGHTA and CDR2 is FQGTGA. This CDR3 contains 15 residues. V was shortened by 1 base and J by 0 bases, with 9 bases between the two germline ends. The CDR3 is CASSLIGGVNTEAFF. The CDR3 DNA reads as TGTGCCAGCAGCTTAATAGGGGGGGTGAACACTGAAGCTTTCTTT.

The V and J genes are TRBV5-4 and TRBJ1-5, with D unclear. Per the germline V gene, CDR1 is SGHNT and CDR2 is YYREEE (reference sequence). The CDR3 is made up of 15 amino acids. Deletions cut 2 bases from V and 0 bases from J, with 9 bases between. The CDR3 loop reads CASSFDGGSNQPQHF. The CDR3 DNA is TGTGCCAGCAGCTTTGACGGCGGTAGCAATCAGCCCCAGCATTTT.

J is TRBJ1-2 and V is TRBV7-2, with D possibly matching TRBD1 (5 bases). CDR1 and CDR2 (germline): SGHTA, FQGNSA. With 6 bases removed from V and 6 bases from J, the gap between germline ends came to 17 bases. The CDR3 is made up of 14 amino acids. The CDR3 here is CASSRNQGMDGYTF. CDR3 in DNA: TGTGCCAGCAGTCGGAACCAGGGTATGGATGGCTACACCTTC.